This TCR beta chain was documented in a study of blood T cell repertoires in COVID-19. Study overall: Collection of acute and convalescent COVID-19 samples took place in the United States, Italy and Spain. From T cells, B-cell-depleted T cells, or PBMCs came the material, which was cDNA or gDNA.

The CDR3 covers 17 residues. As originally analysed: By means of reference gene primer amplification, nucleated cell counts were estimated. Assay: immunoSEQ multiplex PCR; the TCRdb copy retains only in-frame clones and omits some. The DNA gave D and trimming, while V, J and clone size come from that table. The sample includes approximately 150,000 clones, over 70% of them seen just once. The receptor comes from a woman aged 55-70 years with acute or convalescent COVID-19. Material: peripheral blood. The chain links TRBV21-1 to TRBJ2-7; TRBD1 is taken as the D call from the table, unchecked against the DNA. TRBV21-1 is recorded as a pseudogene. This chain's CDR3 is CASSNLLNSRPIYEQYF. In nucleotides, the CDR3 is TGTGCCAGCAGCAATCTGCTAAACAGTCGGCCAATTTACGAGCAGTACTTC.